This T cell receptor (beta chain) was obtained from a study of blood T cell repertoires in COVID-19. Turning to the study itself: The United States, Italy and Spain were the sources of the acute and convalescent COVID-19 samples. The cDNA or gDNA used as material had been derived from T cells, B-cell-depleted T cells, or PBMCs.

In the authors' workflow: Amplification of reference gene primers provided the estimated nucleated cell counts. Clones were sequenced by immunoSEQ multiplex PCR, and TCRdb holds only the in-frame ones, with some missing. That table furnishes V, J and clone size, whereas the DNA furnished D and trimming. The data show 130,000 to 150,000 clones, around nine tenths seen once. CDR3 length: 17 residues. Germline V gene data show CDR1 as LNHDA and CDR2 as SQIVND (reference sequence). With 1 base clipped from V and 2 bases from J, the junction kept 10 bases outside the gene matches. The material sequenced was peripheral blood. The sequence derives from a woman aged 45-60 years with active or convalescent COVID-19. This chain links TRBV19 with TRBJ2-7; 8 bases are shared with TRBD1. The CDR3 region is CASSIAISETGAYEQYF. The CDR3 region has the DNA TGTGCCAGTAGTATAGCGATCAGCGAGACAGGGGCCTACGAGCAGTACTTC.